This record covers a single T cell receptor (beta chain). At least ten counts were recorded for this clonotype. Its antigen remains undetermined. At one boundary the junction diverges from the germline segment, which might be a read error. This specimen belongs to a study of human T cells and chemical hapten exposure (dated by TCRdb to about 2021). Study-wide context: Libraries were pooled for sequencing, and variation in per-sample TCR yields was attributed mainly to small differences in library volumes within the pool. In alopecia patients, the study followed how the peripheral blood TCR repertoire changed in vivo over primary and secondary sensitization to diphenylcyclopropenone (DPC), a hapten. Both TCR alpha and TCR beta chains were sequenced from each blood RNA sample.

Library method: RACE. Sequencing relied on a NextSeq 500. Library preparation attached unique molecular identifiers to individual cDNA molecules for quantitative, reproducible TCR counting. As for how the authors treated the data: Samples had a median of roughly 100,000 TCRs, with a range from 23,224 to 690,600. The Decombinator software suite was used to annotate the V, J and CDR3 of the TCR reads. For PS versus PT1 abundance plots, all samples were subsampled to the same number of TCRs (28,000). TCRs were defined as expanded if absent before sensitization and observed at least eight times at the 2-week time point. TCRdb passed the public sequencing reads through fastp at Q25 and MiXCR, retaining productive beta sequences. Rows are combined by CDR3 protein, so each entry shows the most common genes and DNA. TCRdb's processing, not the study's, gives the V and J calls here. In all, the sample holds approximately 45,000 distinct CDR3 sequences, and roughly 4% of those were seen once. Of the sample, roughly 1.6% is held by the ten largest clones.

Spanning cysteine to phenylalanine, the CDR3 consists of 14 amino acids. Only CDR3 DNA remains: 42 bases, in frame from the first base. CDR1 SGHTA and CDR2 FQGNSA were looked up in the germline V gene. The sample's time point label is to be understood as: healthy volunteer bleed at 2 weeks. Total RNA was extracted from unfractionated whole blood that had been collected in Tempus Blood RNA tubes. Roughly five healthy volunteers were used as TCR sequencing controls and were bled at day 0, 2 weeks and 6 weeks. The paper's findings and limits, for the study overall: No change with DPC sensitization was found in the number of TCRs above 1 in 1000 frequency, and no evidence of global repertoire structure alterations was found. After repeated subsampling, changes were observed in the strength of the expansion versus patch-test correlation and in the threshold at which the correlation became significant.

The receptor comes from a female donor in good health. Some clones in this sample may be carry-over from other donors' samples. Specimen: whole blood. The sequence links TRBV7-2 to TRBJ2-3, with the D gene uncertain. The nucleotide sequence reads as follows: TGTGCCAGCAGCGTAGCCGGGAGCACAGATACGCAGTATTTT. Its translation is CASSVAGSTDTQYF.